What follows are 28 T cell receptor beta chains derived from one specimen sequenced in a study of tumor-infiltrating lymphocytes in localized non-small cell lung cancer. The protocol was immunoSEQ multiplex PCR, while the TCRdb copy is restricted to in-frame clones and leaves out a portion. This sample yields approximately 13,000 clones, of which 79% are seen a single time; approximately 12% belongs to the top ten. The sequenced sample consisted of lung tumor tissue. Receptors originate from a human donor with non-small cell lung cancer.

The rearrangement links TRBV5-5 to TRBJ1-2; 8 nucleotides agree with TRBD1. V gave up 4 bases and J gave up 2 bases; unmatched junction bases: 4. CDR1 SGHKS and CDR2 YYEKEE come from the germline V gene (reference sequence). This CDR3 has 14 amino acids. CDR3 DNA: TGTGCCAGCAGCCTCGGACAGGGCAACTATGGCTACACCTTC. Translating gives CASSLGQGNYGYTF.

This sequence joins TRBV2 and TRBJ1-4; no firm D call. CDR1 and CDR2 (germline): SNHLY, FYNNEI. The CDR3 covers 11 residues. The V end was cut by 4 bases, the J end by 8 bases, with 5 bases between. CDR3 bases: TGTGCCAGCAGTGTTTGGGAAAAACTGTTTTTT. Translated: CASSVWEKLFF.

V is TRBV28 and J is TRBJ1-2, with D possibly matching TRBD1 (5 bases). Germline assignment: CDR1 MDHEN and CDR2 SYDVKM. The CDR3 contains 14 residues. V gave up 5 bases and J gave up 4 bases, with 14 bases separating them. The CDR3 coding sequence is TGTGCCAGCAGTGTTCCAGGGTTGCGCTATGGCTACACCTTC. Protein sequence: CASSVPGLRYGYTF.

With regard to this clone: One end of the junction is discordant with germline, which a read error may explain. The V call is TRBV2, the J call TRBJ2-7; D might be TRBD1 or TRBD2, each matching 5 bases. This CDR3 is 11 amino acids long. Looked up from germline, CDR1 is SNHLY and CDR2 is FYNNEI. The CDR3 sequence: CASSERGSGHF. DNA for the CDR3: TGTGCCAGCAGTGAGAGGGGATCGGGACACTTC.

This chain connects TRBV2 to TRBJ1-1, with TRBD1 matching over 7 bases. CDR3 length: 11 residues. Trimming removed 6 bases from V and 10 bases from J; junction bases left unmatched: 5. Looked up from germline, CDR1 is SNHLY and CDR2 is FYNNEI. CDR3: CASSTGVGAFF. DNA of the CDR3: TGTGCCAGCAGCACAGGGGTGGGAGCTTTCTTT.

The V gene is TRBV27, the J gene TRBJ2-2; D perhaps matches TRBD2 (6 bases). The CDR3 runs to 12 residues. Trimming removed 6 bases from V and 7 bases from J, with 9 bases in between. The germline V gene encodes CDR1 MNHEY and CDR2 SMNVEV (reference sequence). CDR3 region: CASRWGGGELFF. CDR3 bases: TGTGCCAGCAGGTGGGGAGGCGGGGAGCTGTTTTTT.

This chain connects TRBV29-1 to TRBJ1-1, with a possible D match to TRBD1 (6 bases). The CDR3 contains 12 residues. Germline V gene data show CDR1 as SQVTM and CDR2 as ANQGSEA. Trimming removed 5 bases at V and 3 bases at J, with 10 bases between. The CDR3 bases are TGCAGCGTTCGACAGGACCACACTGAAGCTTTCTTT. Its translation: CSVRQDHTEAFF.

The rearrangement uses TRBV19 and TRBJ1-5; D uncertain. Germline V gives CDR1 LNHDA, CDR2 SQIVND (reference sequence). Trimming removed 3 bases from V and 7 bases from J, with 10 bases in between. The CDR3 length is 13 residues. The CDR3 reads CASSMQARQPQHF. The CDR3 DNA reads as TGTGCCAGTAGTATGCAAGCCCGACAGCCCCAGCATTTT.

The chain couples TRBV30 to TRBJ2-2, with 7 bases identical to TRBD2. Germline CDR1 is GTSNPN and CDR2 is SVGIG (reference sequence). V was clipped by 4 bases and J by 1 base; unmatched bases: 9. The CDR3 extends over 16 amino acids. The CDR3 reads CAWTAGAGRNTGELFF. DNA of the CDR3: TGTGCCTGGACCGCTGGAGCGGGAAGGAACACCGGGGAGCTGTTTTTT.

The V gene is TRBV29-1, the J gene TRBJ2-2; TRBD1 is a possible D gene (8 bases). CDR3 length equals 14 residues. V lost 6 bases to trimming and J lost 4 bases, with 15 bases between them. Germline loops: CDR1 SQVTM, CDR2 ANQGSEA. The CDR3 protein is CSVAGQVGTGELFF. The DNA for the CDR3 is TGCAGCGTAGCGGGACAGGTGGGCACCGGGGAGCTGTTTTTT.

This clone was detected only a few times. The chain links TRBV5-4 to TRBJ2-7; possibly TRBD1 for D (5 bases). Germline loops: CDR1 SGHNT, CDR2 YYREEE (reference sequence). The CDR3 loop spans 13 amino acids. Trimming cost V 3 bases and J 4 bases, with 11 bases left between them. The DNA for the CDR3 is TGTGCCAGCAGCTCCGACGGACAATACGAGCAGTACTTC. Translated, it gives CASSSDGQYEQYF.

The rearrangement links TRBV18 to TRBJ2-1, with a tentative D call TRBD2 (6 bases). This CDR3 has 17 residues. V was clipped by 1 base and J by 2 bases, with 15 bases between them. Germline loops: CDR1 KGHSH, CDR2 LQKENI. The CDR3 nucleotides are TGTGCCAGCTCACCACTTCGGGGGAGTAGGGCCTACAATGAGCAGTTCTTC. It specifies CASSPLRGSRAYNEQFF.

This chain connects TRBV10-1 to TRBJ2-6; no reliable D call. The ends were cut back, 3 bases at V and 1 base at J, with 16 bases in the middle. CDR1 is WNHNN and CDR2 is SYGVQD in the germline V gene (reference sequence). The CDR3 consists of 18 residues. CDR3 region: CASSDGDPALSGANVLTF. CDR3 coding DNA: TGCGCCAGCAGTGATGGTGACCCAGCCCTTTCTGGGGCCAACGTCCTGACTTTC.

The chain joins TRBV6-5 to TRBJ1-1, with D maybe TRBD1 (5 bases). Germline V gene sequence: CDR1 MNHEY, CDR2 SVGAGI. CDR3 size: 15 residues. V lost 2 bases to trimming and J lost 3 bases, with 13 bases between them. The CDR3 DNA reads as TGTGCCAGCAGTTACGTCGTTGGGGGGGACACTGAAGCTTTCTTT. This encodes CASSYVVGGDTEAFF.

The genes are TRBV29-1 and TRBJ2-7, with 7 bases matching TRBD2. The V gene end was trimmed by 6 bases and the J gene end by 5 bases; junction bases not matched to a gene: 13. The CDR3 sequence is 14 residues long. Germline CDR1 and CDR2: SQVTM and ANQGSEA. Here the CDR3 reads CSVALRGSLNEQYF. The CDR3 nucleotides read TGCAGCGTCGCACTACGCGGGAGTCTGAACGAGCAGTACTTC.

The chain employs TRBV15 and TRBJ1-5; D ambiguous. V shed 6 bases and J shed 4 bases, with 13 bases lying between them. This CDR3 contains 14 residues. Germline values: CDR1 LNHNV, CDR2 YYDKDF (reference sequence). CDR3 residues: CATSRAFGNQPQHF. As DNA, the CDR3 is TGTGCCACCAGTCGCGCATTTGGGAATCAGCCCCAGCATTTT.

CDR3 amino acids: CASSLMPNTEAFF. The CDR3 DNA is TGCGCCAGCAGCTTGATGCCGAACACTGAAGCTTTCTTT. V gene TRBV5-1 combines with J gene TRBJ1-1; D ambiguous. Germline V gene sequence: CDR1 SGHRS, CDR2 YFSETQ. Deletions cut 1 base from V and 1 base from J, with 5 bases between. CDR3 size: 13 residues. Full variable domain (rest looked up from reference TRBV5-1 and TRBJ1-1): KAGVTQTPRYLIKTRGQQVTLSCSPISGHRSVSWYQQTPGQGLQFLFEYFSETQRNKGNFPGRFSGRQFSNSRSEMNVSTLELGDSALYLCASSLMPNTEAFFGQGTRLTVV.

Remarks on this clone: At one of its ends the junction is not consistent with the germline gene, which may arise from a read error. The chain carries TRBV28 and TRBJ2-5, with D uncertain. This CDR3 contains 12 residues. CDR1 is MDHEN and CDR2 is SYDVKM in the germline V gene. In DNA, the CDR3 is TGTGCCAGCAGTTTGTGGCAAGGGACCCAGTACTTC. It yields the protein CASSLWQGTQYF.

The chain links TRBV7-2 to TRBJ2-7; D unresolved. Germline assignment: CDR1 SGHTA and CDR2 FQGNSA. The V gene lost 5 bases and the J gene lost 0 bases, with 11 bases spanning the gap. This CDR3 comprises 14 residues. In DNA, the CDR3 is TGTGCCAGCAGCCCCACGCTTAGCTCCTACGAGCAGTACTTC. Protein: CASSPTLSSYEQYF.

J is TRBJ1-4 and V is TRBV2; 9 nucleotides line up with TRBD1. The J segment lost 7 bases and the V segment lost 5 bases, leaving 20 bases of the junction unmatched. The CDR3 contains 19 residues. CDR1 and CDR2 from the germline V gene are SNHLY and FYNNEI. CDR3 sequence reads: CASSFNEGQGLSRGEKLFF. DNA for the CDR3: TGTGCCAGCAGTTTCAACGAGGGACAGGGACTCTCAAGGGGTGAAAAACTGTTTTTT.

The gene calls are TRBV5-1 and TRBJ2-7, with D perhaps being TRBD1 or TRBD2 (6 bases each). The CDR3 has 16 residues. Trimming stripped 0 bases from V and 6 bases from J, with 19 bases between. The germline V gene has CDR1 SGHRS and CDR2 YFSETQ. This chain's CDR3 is CASSLATGAPPLEQYF. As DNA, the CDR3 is TGCGCCAGCAGCTTGGCCACGGGGGCCCCCCCCCTCGAGCAGTACTTC.

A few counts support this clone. The CDR3: CASTKPGTVEAFF. In DNA, the CDR3 is TGTGCCAGCACCAAACCTGGGACTGTTGAAGCTTTCTTT. The chain couples TRBV6-5 to TRBJ1-1; a weak D match, TRBD1 (5 bases). The germline gives CDR1 MNHEY, CDR2 SVGAGI. Trimming removed 7 bases from V and 7 bases from J, with 16 bases in between. This CDR3 contains 13 residues.

The CDR3, as DNA: TGTGCCAGCAGCGAACAGGGAGCGGGGACTGAAGCTTTCTTT. It is translated as CASSEQGAGTEAFF. The chain uses TRBV9 and TRBJ1-1, with a possible D match to TRBD1 (6 bases). The CDR3 extends over 14 amino acids. Germline assignment: CDR1 SGDLS and CDR2 YYNGEE. V lost 3 bases and J lost 5, with 14 bases in between.

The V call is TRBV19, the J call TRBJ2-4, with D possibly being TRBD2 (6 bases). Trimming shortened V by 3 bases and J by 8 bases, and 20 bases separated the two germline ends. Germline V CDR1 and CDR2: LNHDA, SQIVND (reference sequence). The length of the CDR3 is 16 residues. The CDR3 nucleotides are TGTGCCAGTAGTATGAGACTGTTTATGGGGGGTGACATTCAGTACTTC. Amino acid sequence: CASSMRLFMGGDIQYF. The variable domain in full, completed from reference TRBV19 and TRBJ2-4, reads DGGITQSPKYLFRKEGQNVTLSCEQNLNHDAMYWYRQDPGQGLRLIYYSQIVNDFQKGDIAEGYSVSREKKESFPLTVTSAQKNPTAFYLCASSMRLFMGGDIQYFGAGTRLSVL.

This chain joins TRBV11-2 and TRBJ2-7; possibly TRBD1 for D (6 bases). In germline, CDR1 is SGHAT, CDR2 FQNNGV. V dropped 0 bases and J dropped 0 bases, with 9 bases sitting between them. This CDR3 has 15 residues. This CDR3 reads CASSLERGTSYEQYF. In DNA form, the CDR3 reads TGTGCCAGCAGCTTAGAGAGGGGGACCTCCTACGAGCAGTACTTC.

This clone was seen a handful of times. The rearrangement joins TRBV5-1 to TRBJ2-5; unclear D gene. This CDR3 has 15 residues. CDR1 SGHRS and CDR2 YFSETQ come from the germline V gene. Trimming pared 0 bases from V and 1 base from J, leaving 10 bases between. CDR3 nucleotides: TGCGCCAGCAGCTTGGACGGTAGGCCCCAAGAGACCCAGTACTTC. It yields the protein CASSLDGRPQETQYF.

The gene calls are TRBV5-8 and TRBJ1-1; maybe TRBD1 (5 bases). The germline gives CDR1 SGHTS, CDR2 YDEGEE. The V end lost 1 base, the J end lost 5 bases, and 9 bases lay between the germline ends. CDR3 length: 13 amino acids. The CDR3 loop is CASSLSGRTEAFF. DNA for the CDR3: TGTGCCAGCAGCTTGTCAGGGCGGACTGAAGCTTTCTTT.

The CDR3 DNA reads TGTGCCAGCAGCTTGGGAAGCGGCAGGGCAACTCAGCCCCAGCATTTT. This sequence encodes CASSLGSGRATQPQHF. The chain is built from TRBV5-6 and TRBJ1-5, with D tentatively TRBD1 (5 bases). V lost 0 bases and J 6 bases, leaving 16 bases between the germline ends. Germline V CDR1 and CDR2: SGHDT, YYEEEE. This CDR3 comprises 16 residues. Supplemented by reference TRBV5-6 and TRBJ1-5, the full variable domain reads DAGVTQSPTHLIKTRGQQVTLRCSPKSGHDTVSWYQQALGQGPQFIFQYYEEEERQRGNFPDRFSGHQFPNYSSELNVNALLLGDSALYLCASSLGSGRATQPQHFGDGTRLSIL.